A selection of T cell receptor beta chains follows, all from one sample in a study of T-cell reconstitution after alpha-beta-depleted transplantation in children. TCRdb redid the calling of the PCR reads with MiXCR, one entry per CDR3 protein. The sample contains tens of thousands of distinct CDR3 sequences, less than 20% of which appear only once. The sample here was PBMCs, mostly from graft donor cells, taken 180 days after TCRalphabeta/CD19-depleted stem cell transplant. The receptors here all came from a male patient aged 2 to 10 who had a stem cell transplant for acute lymphoblastic leukemia, so the T cells may come from the graft donor. Both conserved end residues are part of each CDR3. Fields, in order: clone size, J gene, V gene, D gene, CDR3 DNA, CDR3 protein. The D gene is left open where the match is weak. Only some rows state a clone size, as once, few, many or a class for expanded clones.

NA TRBJ1-2 TRBV6-6 TRBD1 TGTGCCAGCAGTAGGGACAGTGGCGATGGCTACACCTTC CASSRDSGDGYTF
NA TRBJ1-1 TRBV6-2/TRBV6-3 TRBD1 TGTGCCAGCAGAAACGACAGGGGAGCGGACACTGAAGCTTTCTTT CASRNDRGADTEAFF
NA TRBJ1-3 TRBV12-3/TRBV12-4 NA TGTGCCAGCAGTTTATCGGAGACGGGACTCTCTGGAAACACCATATATTTT CASSLSETGLSGNTIYF
NA TRBJ2-1 TRBV20-1 NA TGCAGTGCTAGAGGGGGGAGCTCCTACAATGAGCAGTTCTTC CSARGGSSYNEQFF
few TRBJ1-5 TRBV7-8 NA TGTGCCAGCAGCTTAGCTCCCACTATAGCAGAGTATAGCAATCAGCCCCAGCATTTT CASSLAPTIAEYSNQPQHF
NA TRBJ1-2 TRBV5-1 NA TGCGCCAGCAGCTTTGGGATCCTGGGGACCTTCAACTATGGCTACACCTTC CASSFGILGTFNYGYTF
NA TRBJ2-5 TRBV25-1 TRBD2 TGTGCCAGCAGTGAGTCCAGCGGGGGACAAGAGACCCAGTACTTC CASSESSGGQETQYF
NA TRBJ2-4 TRBV5-1 TRBD2 TGCGCCAGCAGCTTGGCCCGGACTAGCGGGGCCAAAAACATTCAGTACTTC CASSLARTSGAKNIQYF
NA TRBJ2-7 TRBV19 NA TGTGCCAGTAGTATTCGAACGCAGGGCGAGCAGTACTTC CASSIRTQGEQYF
few TRBJ2-7 TRBV5-5 NA TGTGCCAGCGGTGAGCAGTACTTC CASGEQYF
NA TRBJ2-7 TRBV7-2 TRBD2 TGTGCCAGCAGCTTCCCAGCGGGGGGAAGGGACGAGCAGTACTTC CASSFPAGGRDEQYF
NA TRBJ2-7 TRBV5-1 TRBD2 TGCGCCAGCAGCCCCCGTGGAGTTAGCGGGAGAAGGGAGCAGTACTTC CASSPRGVSGRREQYF
NA TRBJ2-4 TRBV4-3 NA TGCGCCAGCAGCCAAGGAGGGGGGTTTCTAGCCAAAAACATTCAGTACTTC CASSQGGGFLAKNIQYF
few TRBJ2-5 TRBV5-1 NA TGCGCCAGCAGCCCAGAGGCCATGAGGAGAGAGACCCAGTACTTC CASSPEAMRRETQYF
NA TRBJ2-2 TRBV12-3/TRBV12-4 TRBD2 TGTGCCAGCAGTTTAGCTCGGCTAGCGGGCGTCCACACCGGGGAGCTGTTTTTT CASSLARLAGVHTGELFF
many TRBJ2-5 TRBV19 TRBD1 TGTGCCAGTAGTATAACCGGGACAGAAGAGACCCAGTACTTC CASSITGTEETQYF
few TRBJ2-7 TRBV7-8 NA TGTGCCAGCACCTGGGGTCGCGACTCCTACGAGCAGTACTTC CASTWGRDSYEQYF
few TRBJ1-2 TRBV7-9 NA TGTGCCAGCAGCTTAGCCGACAGAAAATATGGCTACACCTTC CASSLADRKYGYTF
NA TRBJ1-1 TRBV29-1 TRBD1 TGCAGCGTTGATCCACGGCGGACAGGGTCGAACACTGAAGCTTTCTTT CSVDPRRTGSNTEAFF
NA TRBJ2-1 TRBV6-1 NA TGTGCCAGCAGTGATACAGTCTACAATGAGCAGTTCTTC CASSDTVYNEQFF
NA TRBJ2-7 TRBV6-6 NA TGTGCCAGCAGTTTGAGGGGTGGGTACGAGCAGTACTTC CASSLRGGYEQYF
few TRBJ2-7 TRBV14 NA TGTGCCAGCAGCCCCCTTTCCCCGGGACGGGCAATCCACGAGCAGTACTTC CASSPLSPGRAIHEQYF
few TRBJ2-1 TRBV7-7 NA TGTGCCAGCAGCTTAGGTCGGGCCCACTACAATGAGCAGTTCTTC CASSLGRAHYNEQFF
NA TRBJ2-1 TRBV20-1 NA TGCAGTGCCTTCCGGATAGGAGAGCAGTTCTTC CSAFRIGEQFF
few TRBJ1-3 TRBV5-5 TRBD1 TGTGCCAGCAGCCCCGGACAGGCTATGGGAAACACCATATATTTT CASSPGQAMGNTIYF
NA TRBJ1-6 TRBV24-1 NA TGTGCCACCTCCGACCAGGCTTATAATTCACCCCTCCACTTT CATSDQAYNSPLHF
few TRBJ2-7 TRBV4-1 NA TGCGCCAGCAGCCTCAACCTCCTACAGGGCGTGCACGAGCAGTACTTC CASSLNLLQGVHEQYF
few TRBJ2-5 TRBV7-8 NA TGTGCCAGCAGCCCGGAGGGACATTCTCAAGAGACCCAGTACTTC CASSPEGHSQETQYF
few TRBJ1-3 TRBV4-1 NA TGCGCCAGCAGCCAAGATGGAGATTGGGGAAACACCATATATTTT CASSQDGDWGNTIYF
few TRBJ2-7 TRBV29-1 TRBD2 TGCAGCGTTGGGCGACTAGCGGGCCCCTCGGGGGCCCCAAACTACGAGCAGTACTTC CSVGRLAGPSGAPNYEQYF
NA TRBJ1-2 TRBV20-1 NA TGCAGTGCTTTGGTTACGTGGGCTGGCTATGGCTACACCTTC CSALVTWAGYGYTF
NA TRBJ2-1 TRBV7-6 TRBD1 TGTGCCAGCAGCTTACGGGACAGTCCAAGGGCCCATGAGCAGTTCTTC CASSLRDSPRAHEQFF
many TRBJ2-2 TRBV20-1 TRBD2 TGCAGTGCTCCACTAGCGTTAGGTGGCACCGGGGAGCTGTTTTTT CSAPLALGGTGELFF
few TRBJ2-1 TRBV10-3 TRBD2 TGTGCCATCAGTGGTCAACTAGCGGGGGAAAACAATGAGCAGTTCTTC CAISGQLAGENNEQFF
NA TRBJ2-3 TRBV10-1 NA TGCGCCAGCAGTGAACCGGGGGAGAAGGGCACAGATACGCAGTATTTT CASSEPGEKGTDTQYF
many TRBJ2-7 TRBV7-6 NA TGTGCCAGCAGCTTAGCCTTGGGTCGCTACGAGCAGTACTTC CASSLALGRYEQYF
few TRBJ2-6 TRBV25-1 TRBD1 TGTGCCAGCAGTGCACCGGGACAGTTAACCTCTGGGGCCAACGTCCTGACTTTC CASSAPGQLTSGANVLTF
NA TRBJ1-3 TRBV5-1 NA TGCGCCAGCAGCTTGGGAGGGAGCTCTGGAAACACCATATATTTT CASSLGGSSGNTIYF
few TRBJ1-5 TRBV5-1 NA TGCGCCAGCAGCTTACAGGGCCAAGGACAGCCCCAGCATTTT CASSLQGQGQPQHF
NA TRBJ2-1 TRBV24-1 TRBD1 TGTGCCACCAGTGATCCCCCGGGGGGACAGGGTGAGAATGAGCAGTTCTTC CATSDPPGGQGENEQFF
NA TRBJ2-7 TRBV29-1 NA TGCAGCGTTGCCCAGGGGCCGGGGCGGGAGCAGTACTTC CSVAQGPGREQYF
NA TRBJ1-5 TRBV7-9 NA TGTGCCAGCAGCCTCAATGGGCGTCAGCCCCAGCATTTT CASSLNGRQPQHF
NA TRBJ2-3 TRBV30 TRBD2 TGTGCCTGGAGTGGGGGGGGGACCTCGACAGATACGCAGTATTTT CAWSGGGTSTDTQYF
NA TRBJ2-5 TRBV5-5 NA TGTGCCAGCAGCCCCTCCGTTACAGAGACCCAGTACTTC CASSPSVTETQYF
few TRBJ2-5 TRBV20-1 NA TGCAGTGCTAGAGGTCTTGGGCAAGAGACCCAGTACTTC CSARGLGQETQYF
many TRBJ2-5 TRBV27 NA TGTGCCAGCAGTACAGGACAGAGGGGTAGCCAAGAGACCCAGTACTTC CASSTGQRGSQETQYF
many TRBJ2-3 TRBV20-1 TRBD2 TGCAGTGCTATTCCGGGACTAGCGTCGGCAGATACGCAGTATTTT CSAIPGLASADTQYF
NA TRBJ1-1 TRBV18 NA TGTGCCAGCTCACCACTGGGTAACACTGAAGCTTTCTTT CASSPLGNTEAFF